The rows below give T cell receptor beta chains drawn from one sample of a study of blood T cell repertoires in COVID-19. The repertoire was sequenced with immunoSEQ multiplex PCR; TCRdb's copy has only in-frame clones and lacks some. The data show about 150,000 clones, about 80% seen once. Material for sequencing was peripheral blood. These TCRs come from a man aged 55 to 70 with acute or convalescent COVID-19. Both conserved end residues are trimmed from each CDR3. Each record gives: V gene, J gene, CDR3 protein.

V: TRBV5-4; J: TRBJ2-1; CDR3: ASSLARDNEQF
V: TRBV7-8; J: TRBJ1-3; CDR3: ASSLRPTGQSSGNTIY
V: TRBV5-1; J: TRBJ2-5; CDR3: ASSFGGAQETQY
V: TRBV18; J: TRBJ2-1; CDR3: ASSPPAGTYNEQF
V: TRBV5-1; J: TRBJ1-1; CDR3: ASRTGMGQNTEAF
V: TRBV5-1; J: TRBJ1-3; CDR3: ASSIDSSYGNTIY
V: TRBV6-5; J: TRBJ1-3; CDR3: ASRRLSGNTIY
V: TRBV19; J: TRBJ2-1; CDR3: ASKVLGGASEQF
V: TRBV28; J: TRBJ2-5; CDR3: ASTSGGAGQETQY
V: TRBV9; J: TRBJ2-7; CDR3: ASSVTVGYEQY
V: TRBV18; J: TRBJ1-6; CDR3: ASSPPGGRVGYNSPLH
V: TRBV5-1; J: TRBJ2-3; CDR3: ASSFGAGGGRTDTQY
V: TRBV28; J: TRBJ1-6; CDR3: ASSFSQTNSPLH
V: TRBV4-2; J: TRBJ2-7; CDR3: ASSQVTGLAEIEQY
V: TRBV5-6; J: TRBJ1-2; CDR3: ASSSLGLNYGYT
V: TRBV24-1; J: TRBJ1-2; CDR3: ATSDSGSYGYT
V: TRBV18; J: TRBJ2-7; CDR3: ASSRDSPPGEQY
V: TRBV18; J: TRBJ1-2; CDR3: ASSLDRPYGYT
V: TRBV6-5; J: TRBJ2-1; CDR3: ASSRVTGGYNEQF
V: TRBV6-5; J: TRBJ2-7; CDR3: ASSPRGYEQY
V: TRBV28; J: TRBJ1-3; CDR3: ASRGTGSSGNTIY
V: TRBV6-6; J: TRBJ2-2; CDR3: ASSYGPTRGELF
V: TRBV7-9; J: TRBJ2-3; CDR3: ASSSRVGTAGTDTQY
V: TRBV7-3; J: TRBJ2-3; CDR3: ASRPPGLAGPDTQY
V: TRBV6-5; J: TRBJ1-6; CDR3: ASIYSGQGGSPLH
V: TRBV3-1/TRBV3-2; J: TRBJ2-5; CDR3: ASSQGLAGGTQY
V: TRBV5-4; J: TRBJ2-5; CDR3: AIDGAEETQY
V: TRBV5-1; J: TRBJ2-7; CDR3: ASNSGYEQY
V: TRBV28; J: TRBJ1-6; CDR3: ASSLAGGNSPLH
V: TRBV6-2/TRBV6-3; J: TRBJ2-5; CDR3: ASSSHDSGKETQY
V: TRBV27; J: TRBJ1-2; CDR3: ASSLSGHPNYGYT
V: TRBV7-9; J: TRBJ2-4; CDR3: ASSLRGPVAKNIQY
V: TRBV3-1/TRBV3-2; J: TRBJ1-1; CDR3: ASSQGGLNTEAF
V: TRBV3-1/TRBV3-2; J: TRBJ1-4; CDR3: ASSHGRAGDEKLF
V: TRBV7-8; J: TRBJ1-2; CDR3: ASSPTGTALYGYT
V: TRBV4-3; J: TRBJ1-1; CDR3: ASSQDLSGGEAF
V: TRBV4-3; J: TRBJ1-2; CDR3: ASSQEQGYGYT
V: TRBV6-5; J: TRBJ2-3; CDR3: ASSSPGHPTDTQY
V: TRBV3-1/TRBV3-2; J: TRBJ1-2; CDR3: ASSQVVTGGAYGYT
V: TRBV19; J: TRBJ2-3; CDR3: ASKGAVFPTDTQY
V: TRBV10-3; J: TRBJ1-2; CDR3: AISVKGDGGYT
V: TRBV9; J: TRBJ1-4; CDR3: ASSPGGGTRNEKLF
V: TRBV5-6; J: TRBJ2-7; CDR3: ASSPADTSVYEQY
V: TRBV5-1; J: TRBJ1-6; CDR3: ASSLDDRGRNSPLH
V: TRBV13; J: TRBJ1-5; CDR3: ASSFYREGPQH